The T cell receptor beta chain described here comes from a study of T cell changes during pregnancy in multiple sclerosis. This CDR3 has 15 residues. CDR1 MNHEY and CDR2 SMNVEV come from the germline V gene (reference sequence). V lost 1 base and J lost 8, with 12 bases in between. Repertoires were generated with immunoSEQ multiplex PCR, while TCRdb's copy carries only in-frame clones and drops some. Here the sample spans approximately 48,000 clones, about 88% being singletons. The rearrangement uses TRBV27 and TRBJ1-6; D perhaps matches TRBD1 (6 bases). Sequenced material: CD8+ T cells from peripheral blood mononuclear cells, taken before pregnancy. This sequence originates from a female donor with multiple sclerosis, enrolled in a pregnancy study. CDR3 in amino acids: CASSLYRAGDSPLHF. DNA of the CDR3: TGTGCCAGCAGTTTATACCGGGCAGGGGATTCACCCCTCCACTTT.